Below, one T cell receptor (beta chain) is given with its context. This entry comes from a study of shared clonotypes between healthy human individuals. Germline lookup yields CDR1 LGHNA and CDR2 YNFKEQ. After removal of 8 bases from V and 5 bases from J, the junction contained 10 bases not matched to a gene. The CDR3 covers 14 residues. An even split of each subset's genomic DNA across several immunoSEQ plates was performed. Unsorted PBMC DNA was sequenced on ten immunoSEQ deep assay plates. The table came from immunoSEQ multiplex PCR; TCRdb's copy has only in-frame clones and leaves some out. The repertoire includes fewer than 600,000 clones, 79% of them detected once, and roughly 13% sits in the top ten. About 100 million PBMCs per unsorted sample were used for genomic DNA.

The rearrangement uses TRBV4-2 and TRBJ2-7; 9 bases line up with TRBD1. This TCR derives from a woman aged 40 to 49 in good health. Some clones in this sample may be carry-over from other donors' samples. Sequencing was performed on PBMCs. The CDR3 loop is CASATGTGYHEQYF. In nucleotides, the CDR3 is TGTGCCAGCGCAACCGGGACAGGGTATCACGAGCAGTACTTC.